The 7 T cell receptor beta chains in this list originate from one sample, sequenced in a study of cytomegalovirus exposure and HLA in healthy donors. The repertoire was sequenced with immunoSEQ multiplex PCR; TCRdb's copy has only in-frame clones and lacks some. The table lists about 74,000 clones, 94% of them singletons. Sequenced material: PBMCs. The receptors were sampled from a man aged 18 to 29 in good health and CMV-seropositive.

The chain has TRBV14 and TRBJ2-7, with a weak D call TRBD1 (5 bases). Per germline, CDR1 SGHDN and CDR2 FVKESK. Between the trimmed V and J ends, which lost 4 bases and 5 bases, there was a span of 18 bases. This CDR3 is 15 amino acids long. CDR3 loop: CASSPDPPGYHEQYF. CDR3 nucleotide sequence: TGTGCCAGCAGCCCGGATCCTCCAGGGTACCACGAGCAGTACTTC.

The rearrangement joins TRBV19 to TRBJ2-3, with 9 bases aligning to TRBD2. Per the germline V gene, CDR1 is LNHDA and CDR2 is SQIVND (reference sequence). This CDR3 spans 21 amino acids. V lost 4 bases to trimming and J lost 3 bases; unmatched junction nucleotides: 23. CDR3 region: CASSTSVGGRARWWKTDTQYF. The DNA of the CDR3 is TGTGCCAGTAGTACCTCGGTGGGCGGGAGGGCCCGTTGGTGGAAGACAGATACGCAGTATTTT.

In its sample, this clone was seen a few times. The genes are TRBV10-1 and TRBJ2-3; perhaps TRBD2 as D (6 bases). The CDR3 has 14 amino acids. V was shortened by 7 bases and J by 3 bases, with 14 bases between the two germline ends. In germline, CDR1 is WNHNN, CDR2 SYGVQD (reference sequence). This CDR3 reads CASNGGIGTDTQYF. The DNA of the CDR3 is TGCGCCAGCAACGGGGGAATAGGAACAGATACGCAGTATTTT.

V is TRBV18 and J is TRBJ2-2; 12 nucleotides line up with TRBD2. The germline gives CDR1 KGHSH, CDR2 LQKENI. This CDR3 has 20 residues. V shed 3 bases, J shed 7 bases, and the junction held 18 bases outside the gene matches. CDR3 protein: CASSPPDRWTSGMSGGELFF. DNA of the CDR3: TGTGCCAGCTCACCTCCAGATCGTTGGACTAGCGGGATGAGTGGCGGGGAGCTGTTTTTT.

This rearrangement joins TRBV10-3 to TRBJ2-2; 13 bases fit TRBD2. Losses at the gene ends were 5 bases for V and 1 base for J; bases not matched to a gene: 1. Germline CDR1 is ENHRY and CDR2 is SYGVKD. This CDR3 is 16 amino acids long. DNA for the CDR3: TGTGCCATCAGTCGGACTAGCGGGAGGAACACCGGGGAGCTGTTTTTT. It codes for CAISRTSGRNTGELFF.

V gene TRBV7-9 combines with J gene TRBJ1-3; 7 bases agree with TRBD1. CDR1 is SEHNR and CDR2 is FQNEAQ in the germline V gene (reference sequence). The V segment lost 4 bases and the J segment 0 bases; nucleotides outside the gene matches: 6. The CDR3 is made up of 16 amino acids. The DNA of the CDR3 is TGTGCCAGCAGCTCGGGGGACAGCCGCTCTGGAAACACCATATATTTT. Protein product: CASSSGDSRSGNTIYF.

The chain couples TRBV5-1 to TRBJ2-6, with D possibly matching TRBD1 (5 bases). Germline CDR1 SGHRS, CDR2 YFSETQ. CDR3 length equals 18 residues. Trimming cost V 2 bases and J 3 bases, with 18 bases left between them. The CDR3 nucleotides are TGCGCCAGCAGCTTAAATGGGGCGTTCGATATTGGGGCCAACGTCCTGACTTTC. Protein: CASSLNGAFDIGANVLTF. Variable domain in full (rest from reference TRBV5-1 and TRBJ2-6): KAGVTQTPRYLIKTRGQQVTLSCSPISGHRSVSWYQQTPGQGLQFLFEYFSETQRNKGNFPGRFSGRQFSNSRSEMNVSTLELGDSALYLCASSLNGAFDIGANVLTFGAGSRLTVL.